The next 30 T cell receptor beta chains were all read from a single sample in a study of CD8 T cells in ankylosing spondylitis. Each CDR3 protein is one row after TCRdb ran MiXCR on the 5' RACE reads. The sample has some 220,000 distinct CDR3 sequences, 7% to 10% seen once. The specimen was blood, either unsorted or a sorted T cell fraction (not recorded which). The receptors come from a female donor with ankylosing spondylitis or in good health (not recorded which).

At least ten counts were recorded for this clonotype. The rearrangement joins TRBV10-3 to TRBJ1-6; 8 bases map to TRBD1. The junction had 8 bases not matched to a gene; V was cut back by 10 bases and J by 6 bases. Germline CDR1 ENHRY, CDR2 SYGVKD. CDR3 length equals 14 residues. As DNA, the CDR3 is TGTGCCACCGCGGGACAGGAGGTTAATTCACCCCTCCACTTT. Amino acid sequence: CATAGQEVNSPLHF.

In its sample, this clonotype was seen many times. The genes are TRBV6-5 and TRBJ1-2; the D is unclear. Looked up from germline, CDR1 is MNHEY and CDR2 is SVGAGI. The CDR3 sequence is 14 residues long. Trimming removed 3 bases at V and 8 bases at J, with 16 bases between. CDR3 nucleotide sequence: TGTGCCAGCAGTTATTCCCCGACGATTGGCGGCTACACCTTC. This gives the protein CASSYSPTIGGYTF.

J is TRBJ2-5 and V is TRBV29-1; the D gene is possibly TRBD1 (5 bases). V was clipped by 3 bases and J by 3 bases, with 5 bases between them. Looked up from germline, CDR1 is SQVTM and CDR2 is ANQGSEA. The CDR3 runs to 11 residues. The CDR3 DNA reads as TGCAGCGTTGACAGGGAAGAGACCCAGTACTTC. Translation: CSVDREETQYF.

This clonotype was detected ten times or more. The gene calls are TRBV20-1 and TRBJ2-1; tentatively, D is TRBD1 or TRBD2 (6 bases each). The CDR3 extends over 15 amino acids. V was trimmed by 5 bases and J by 2 bases, leaving 16 bases between them. CDR1 is DFQATT, CDR2 SNEGSKA, per germline (reference sequence). CDR3 region: CSAPQGGAAYNEQFF. CDR3 nucleotides: TGCAGTGCTCCACAGGGAGGCGCTGCCTACAATGAGCAGTTCTTC.

This clonotype was seen only a few times. V and J are TRBV3-1 and TRBJ1-1; D unclear. The CDR3 covers 11 residues. Germline V gives CDR1 LGHDT, CDR2 YNNKEL (reference sequence). Trimming took off 10 bases at V and 4 bases at J, with 10 bases between the two ends. The CDR3 DNA sequence: TGTGCCACCTCCCTTGCCACTGAAGCTTTCTTT. Residues: CATSLATEAFF.

V is TRBV7-1 and J is TRBJ2-2; 8 bases agree with TRBD1. TRBV7-1 is treated as an ORF (open reading frame) with a function not yet certain. Losses at the gene ends were 3 bases for V and 6 bases for J; bases not matched to a gene: 3. This CDR3 is built from 14 residues. The CDR3 loop is CASSSGQASGELFF. In nucleotides, the CDR3 is TGTGCCAGCAGCTCGGGACAGGCATCCGGGGAGCTGTTTTTT.

A few counts support this clonotype. J is TRBJ2-7 and V is TRBV14, with 8 nucleotides matching TRBD2. Looked up from germline, CDR1 is SGHDN and CDR2 is FVKESK. Trimming removed 4 bases from V and 5 bases from J; junction bases left unmatched: 10. There are 15 residues in the CDR3. CDR3 residues: CASSPRTGGVHEQYF. CDR3 in DNA: TGTGCCAGCAGCCCCCGTACGGGGGGGGTCCACGAGCAGTACTTC.

This clonotype was seen at least ten times. V gene TRBV20-1 combines with J gene TRBJ2-2; perhaps TRBD1 as D (6 bases). CDR1 DFQATT and CDR2 SNEGSKA come from the germline V gene (reference sequence). V was clipped by 5 bases and J by 7 bases, with 14 bases between them. The CDR3 loop spans 13 amino acids. This CDR3 reads CSAGNRVGGELFF. CDR3 nucleotide sequence: TGCAGTGCTGGTAACAGGGTTGGCGGGGAGCTGTTTTTT.

The chain recombines TRBV15 with TRBJ2-1, with 7 bases that match TRBD1. The V and J ends lost 5 bases and 9 bases, in that order; junction bases with no gene match: 13. The length of the CDR3 is 15 residues. In germline, CDR1 is LNHNV, CDR2 YYDKDF (reference sequence). The CDR3 loop is CATSLRDSLASEQFF. The CDR3 coding sequence is TGTGCCACCAGCCTCCGGGACAGCTTGGCGAGTGAGCAGTTCTTC. The full variable domain, in which reference TRBV15 and TRBJ2-1 provide the parts outside the CDR3, is DAMVIQNPRYQVTQFGKPVTLSCSQTLNHNVMYWYQQKSSQAPKLLFHYYDKDFNNEADTPDNFQSRRPNTSFCFLDIRSPGLGDTAMYLCATSLRDSLASEQFFGPGTRLTVL.

This clonotype was seen ten or more times. V usage is TRBV30 and J usage is TRBJ1-2; D gene ambiguous. Germline CDR1 reads GTSNPN; CDR2 reads SVGIG (reference sequence). CDR3 length equals 14 residues. The ends were cut back, 0 bases at V and 2 bases at J, with 10 bases in the middle. This CDR3 reads CAWSVAVRNYGYTF. CDR3 in DNA: TGTGCCTGGAGTGTCGCGGTCAGAAACTATGGCTACACCTTC. Full variable domain (missing parts from reference TRBV30 and TRBJ1-2): SQTIHQWPATLVQPVGSPLSLECTVEGTSNPNLYWYRQAAGRGLQLLFYSVGIGQISSEVPQNLSASRPQDRQFILSSKKLLLSDSGFYLCAWSVAVRNYGYTFGSGTRLTVV.

This clonotype appeared many times. The chain carries TRBV20-1 and TRBJ2-5; perhaps TRBD1 as D (5 bases). The CDR3 runs to 19 residues. Trimming removed 0 bases at V and 0 bases at J, with 23 bases between. Germline assignment: CDR1 DFQATT and CDR2 SNEGSKA (reference sequence). The CDR3 reads CSARDFRGSTNPYQETQYF. Here the CDR3 DNA reads TGCAGTGCTAGAGATTTTAGGGGTAGCACAAATCCGTACCAAGAGACCCAGTACTTC.

This clonotype was counted many times. The chain links TRBV29-1 to TRBJ1-2; TRBD1 might be the D (6 bases). Trimming left V 0 bases short and J 3 bases short, with 14 bases between. This CDR3 contains 15 residues. The germline V gene has CDR1 SQVTM and CDR2 ANQGSEA. CDR3 sequence reads: CSVEEQHGGYYGYTF. In DNA form, the CDR3 reads TGCAGCGTTGAAGAACAGCACGGGGGCTACTATGGCTACACCTTC.

This clonotype was counted at least ten times. The chain joins TRBV5-1 to TRBJ2-7, with 8 bases fitting TRBD1. Germline V lookup: CDR1 SGHRS, CDR2 YFSETQ. V lost 4 bases, J lost 3 bases, and 12 bases stayed unmatched. CDR3 length: 16 residues. In nucleotides, the CDR3 is TGCGCCAGCAGCGGCCCAGTTGGAGGGACAGGCTACGAGCAGTACTTC. Encoded protein: CASSGPVGGTGYEQYF.

This clonotype was counted many times. V gene TRBV28 combines with J gene TRBJ2-5; TRBD2 matches 10 bases. Looked up from germline, CDR1 is MDHEN and CDR2 is SYDVKM. Trimming cost V 6 bases and J 4 bases; bases outside gene matches: 14. CDR3 length: 17 residues. This CDR3 reads CASSLGPSGRMGETQYF. The CDR3 DNA reads as TGTGCCAGCAGCCTGGGGCCTAGCGGGAGAATGGGAGAGACCCAGTACTTC.

The chain carries TRBV30 and TRBJ2-1; TRBD1 might be the D (6 bases). Germline assignment: CDR1 GTSNPN and CDR2 SVGIG (reference sequence). The CDR3 is made up of 15 amino acids. V lost 0 bases and J 9 bases, leaving 18 bases between the germline ends. CDR3 residues: CAWSVRFRGAVEQFF. DNA of the CDR3: TGTGCCTGGAGTGTACGGTTCAGGGGAGCGGTTGAGCAGTTCTTC.

This clonotype came up many times. The CDR3 here is CATSRDQGADTQYF. The CDR3, as DNA: TGTGCCACCAGCAGAGATCAGGGCGCAGATACGCAGTATTTT. The rearrangement uses TRBV15 and TRBJ2-3, with TRBD1 as a possible D gene (5 bases). The V gene's germline CDR1 is LNHNV and CDR2 YYDKDF (reference sequence). Trimming shortened V by 0 bases and J by 4 bases, and 8 bases separated the two germline ends. This CDR3 region has 14 residues.

The chain employs TRBV2 and TRBJ2-1; TRBD2 matches at 12 bases. CDR1 and CDR2 from the germline V gene are SNHLY and FYNNEI. The CDR3 has 19 residues. The V and J ends lost 11 bases and 0 bases, in that order; junction bases with no gene match: 17. CDR3 DNA: TGTGCCTTCTGTTCTTGGGGACTAGCGGGCGGGGACTCCTACAATGAGCAGTTCTTC. Its protein is CAFCSWGLAGGDSYNEQFF.

In regard to this clonotype: An end of the junction differs from the germline gene, which may be a read error. The chain combines TRBV20-1 with TRBJ2-7; D is possibly TRBD2 (5 bases). The CDR3 spans 15 residues. Germline loops: CDR1 DFQATT, CDR2 SNEGSKA (reference sequence). CDR3 coding DNA: TGCAGTGCTAGACGTCATCAAGCGGTACCCTACGCGCAGTACTTC. It specifies CSARRHQAVPYAQYF.

Ten or more counts support this clonotype. This rearrangement joins TRBV29-1 to TRBJ1-1; D is uncertain. V lost 4 bases and J lost 0, with 6 bases in between. The CDR3 length is 12 residues. Germline CDR1 SQVTM, CDR2 ANQGSEA. The CDR3 DNA is TGCAGCGTTGCTAAGATGAACACTGAAGCTTTCTTT. Protein product: CSVAKMNTEAFF.

This chain uses TRBV29-1 with TRBJ1-2; TRBD1 aligns across 7 bases. The CDR3 has 16 residues. Germline CDR1 is SQVTM and CDR2 is ANQGSEA. The junction had 12 bases not matched to a gene; V was cut back by 5 bases and J by 0 bases. CDR3 nucleotides: TGCAGCGTTTTGGGTGGACCGGGACAGTCTAACTATGGCTACACCTTC. Translated: CSVLGGPGQSNYGYTF.

On this clonotype: A much larger clone lies one base from this, so it may be a read error. The chain combines TRBV6-2 or TRBV6-3 with TRBJ2-2; D is possibly TRBD2 (7 bases). The CDR3 extends over 14 amino acids. Looked up from germline, CDR1 is MNHEY and CDR2 is SVGEGT. The CDR3 reads CVSSSAGATGELFF. The CDR3 DNA reads as TGTGTCAGCAGTTCGGCGGGGGCTACCGGGGAGCTGTTTTTT.

This clonotype was counted many times. The chain employs TRBV7-2 and TRBJ1-2, with D possibly being TRBD1 (6 bases). Germline values: CDR1 SGHTA, CDR2 FQGNSA. The CDR3 sequence is 14 residues long. Trimming left V 5 bases short and J 5 bases short, with 15 bases between. DNA of the CDR3: TGTGCCAGCAGCCCCCACACAGGGCGGTATGGCTACACCTTC. Residues: CASSPHTGRYGYTF.

This clonotype was seen ten or more times. This chain uses TRBV12-3 or TRBV12-4 with TRBJ1-2; tentatively, D is TRBD1 (6 bases). The CDR3 length is 14 residues. V lost 10 bases, J lost 4 bases, and 19 bases lay in between. The CDR3 DNA reads TGTGCCATCCCTGCCGGCAGGGGCTTCTATGGCTACACCTTC. This gives the protein CAIPAGRGFYGYTF.

The gene calls are TRBV29-1 and TRBJ2-3; D gene uncertain. Germline V lookup: CDR1 SQVTM, CDR2 ANQGSEA. There are 14 residues in the CDR3. V lost 5 bases and J lost 0, with 12 bases in between. Written as DNA, the CDR3 is TGCAGCGTTTCAAGAGCGACCAGCACAGATACGCAGTATTTT. This sequence encodes CSVSRATSTDTQYF.

The table lists this clonotype with many counts. The CDR3 is CATSREGVGLRTGELFF. For the CDR3, the DNA is TGTGCCACCAGCAGAGAAGGAGTGGGGTTGCGCACCGGGGAGCTGTTTTTT. V usage is TRBV15 and J usage is TRBJ2-2; D remains unclear. Trimming shortened V by 0 bases and J by 4 bases, and 15 bases separated the two germline ends. The CDR3 loop spans 17 amino acids. The V gene's germline CDR1 is LNHNV and CDR2 YYDKDF (reference sequence).

This clonotype was seen ten or more times. The final CDR3 position lacks the conserved phenylalanine or tryptophan, pointing to a likely read error. The DNA is omitted, as the CDR3 cannot be located on it reliably, and the CDR3 follows TCRdb's listing. This chain joins TRBV20-1 and TRBJ2-7; the table assigns TRBD2, which was not confirmed against the DNA. Looked up from germline, CDR1 is DFQATT and CDR2 is SNEGSKA (reference sequence). The CDR3 spans 15 residues, counting both ends. This CDR3 reads CSARAHETSGSPLYR.

This clonotype was counted ten times or more. The rearrangement joins TRBV20-1 to TRBJ2-1; D is perhaps TRBD2 (6 bases). V was trimmed by 1 base and J by 0 bases, leaving 10 bases between them. CDR1 is DFQATT and CDR2 is SNEGSKA in the germline V gene (reference sequence). The CDR3 spans 15 residues. CDR3 sequence: CSARVLGLSYNEQFF. The CDR3 region has the DNA TGCAGTGCTAGAGTTCTGGGACTCTCCTACAATGAGCAGTTCTTC.

This clonotype came up many times. J is TRBJ2-4 and V is TRBV20-1; TRBD2 agrees at 14 bases. Per the germline V gene, CDR1 is DFQATT and CDR2 is SNEGSKA (reference sequence). The ends lost 2 bases at V and 9 bases at J; junction bases unmatched: 12. The CDR3 extends over 17 amino acids. CDR3 amino acids: CSARNPTSGRAMGIQYF. CDR3 nucleotide sequence: TGCAGTGCTAGAAACCCGACTAGCGGGAGGGCCATGGGCATTCAGTACTTC.

This clonotype was picked up many times. The chain recombines TRBV12-3 or TRBV12-4 with TRBJ2-1, with no clear D. V was cut by 6 bases and J by 10 bases, with 10 bases left in between. The CDR3 loop spans 11 amino acids. As DNA, the CDR3 is TGTGCCAGCAGCCGTGCAAGGGAGCAGTTCTTC. Amino acids: CASSRAREQFF.

This clonotype has a count of ten or more. The CDR3 sequence is CASSLGGSPEQFF. CDR3 bases: TGTGCCAGCAGCTTGGGGGGGTCCCCAGAGCAGTTCTTC. The chain couples TRBV5-6 to TRBJ2-1; D could derive from TRBD1 or TRBD2 (5 bases each). Germline values: CDR1 SGHDT, CDR2 YYEEEE. This CDR3 region has 13 residues. Between the trimmed V and J ends, which lost 0 bases and 10 bases, there was a span of 11 bases.